This paragraph reports one T cell receptor (beta chain). Other nucleotide sequences from this sample produce the same CDR3. J was trimmed by 1 base and V by 2 bases; bases with no gene match: 3. In germline, CDR1 is LGHNT, CDR2 FRNRAP. The length of the CDR3 is 15 residues. The sample comes from a study of blood T cell repertoires in COVID-19. On the study more broadly: Material from acute and convalescent COVID-19 was sourced from the United States, Italy and Spain. T cells, B-cell-depleted T cells, or PBMCs supplied cDNA or gDNA.

Assay used: immunoSEQ multiplex PCR; TCRdb lists only in-frame clones, some missing. The sample includes almost 350,000 clones, about 90% of them seen just once. Clinical history as reported by participants underpinned cohort assignment. The sequencing sample was made of PBMCs or T cells enriched from blood (not recorded which). The chain joins TRBV12-5 to TRBJ2-7; TRBD1 aligns across 9 bases. The sequence came from a woman in her twenties or thirties who had been exposed to COVID-19. The CDR3 here is CASGLPGTGSYEQYF. In nucleotides, the CDR3 is TGTGCTAGTGGTTTGCCCGGGACAGGGTCCTACGAGCAGTACTTC.